The clone carrying this T cell receptor beta chain showed up many times. Its antigen is undetermined. Each CDR3 protein gets one entry after TCRdb re-called the reads with MiXCR. In the table there are some 200,000 distinct CDR3 sequences, around 35% of which are singletons. This CDR3 has 17 residues. Looked up from germline, CDR1 is MNHEY and CDR2 is SVGAGI. V lost 1 base to trimming and J lost 0 bases, with 10 bases between them. The record originates from a study of T cell repertoires in cytomegalovirus infection. V gene TRBV6-5 combines with J gene TRBJ2-6; D gene unclear. The clonotype originates from a human donor in good health (CMV status not recorded). Some clones in this sample may be carry-over from other donors' samples. The source was CD8+ T cells from cultured PBMCs, collected from culture after CMV antigen stimulation. The CDR3: CASSYYGSDSGANVLTF. The CDR3 DNA reads as TGTGCCAGCAGTTACTACGGATCCGACTCTGGGGCCAACGTCCTGACTTTC.